Sequencing of this T cell receptor beta chain was carried out in a study of response to subunit inactivated influenza vaccine. The CDR3 totals 14 residues. V shed 0 bases and J shed 4 bases, with 13 bases lying between them. The germline CDR1 and CDR2 sequences are SQVTM and ANQGSEA. Each CDR3 protein is one row after TCRdb ran MiXCR on the RT-PCR reads. The sample records about 800,000 distinct CDR3 sequences, 21% being singletons. The receptor comes from a man aged 45 to 65 who received an inactivated influenza vaccine. The source was PBMCs from blood, collected about 5 days after vaccination. The chain carries TRBV29-1 and TRBJ2-7, with a tentative D call TRBD1 (7 bases). The CDR3 loop reads CSVEDRRGRYEQYF. CDR3 in DNA: TGCAGCGTTGAAGATCGGAGGGGGCGGTACGAGCAGTACTTC.